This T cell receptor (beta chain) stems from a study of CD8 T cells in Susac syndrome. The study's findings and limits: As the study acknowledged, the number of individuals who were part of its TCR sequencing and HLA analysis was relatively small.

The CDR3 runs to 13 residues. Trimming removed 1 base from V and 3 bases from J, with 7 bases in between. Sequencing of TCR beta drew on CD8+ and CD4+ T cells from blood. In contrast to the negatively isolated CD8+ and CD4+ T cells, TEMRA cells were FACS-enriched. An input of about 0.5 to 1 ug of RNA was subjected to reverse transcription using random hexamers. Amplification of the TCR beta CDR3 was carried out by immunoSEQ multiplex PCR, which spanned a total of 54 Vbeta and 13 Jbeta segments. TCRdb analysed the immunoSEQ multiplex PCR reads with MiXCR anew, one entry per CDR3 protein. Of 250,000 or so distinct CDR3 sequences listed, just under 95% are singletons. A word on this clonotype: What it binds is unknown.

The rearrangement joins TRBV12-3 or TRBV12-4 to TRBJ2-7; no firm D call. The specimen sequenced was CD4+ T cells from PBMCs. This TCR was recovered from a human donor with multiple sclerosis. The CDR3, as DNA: TGTGCCAGCAGTTTAGGGGTCGGCTACGAGCAGTACTTC. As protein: CASSLGVGYEQYF.